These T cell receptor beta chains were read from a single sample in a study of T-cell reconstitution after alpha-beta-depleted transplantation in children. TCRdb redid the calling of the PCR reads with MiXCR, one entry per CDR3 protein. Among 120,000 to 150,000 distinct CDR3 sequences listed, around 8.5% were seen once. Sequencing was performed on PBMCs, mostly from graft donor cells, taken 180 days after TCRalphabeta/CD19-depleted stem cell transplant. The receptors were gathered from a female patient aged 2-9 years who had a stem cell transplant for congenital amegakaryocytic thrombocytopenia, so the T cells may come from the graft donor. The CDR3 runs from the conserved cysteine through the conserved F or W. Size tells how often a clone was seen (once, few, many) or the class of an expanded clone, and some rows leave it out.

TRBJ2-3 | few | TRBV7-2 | CASSPRQVRSTDTQYF
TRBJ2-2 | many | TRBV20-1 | CSVNRGGELFF
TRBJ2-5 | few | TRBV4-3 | CASSHGTSGFWEETQYF
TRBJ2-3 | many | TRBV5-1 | CASSLGRTGRTDTQYF
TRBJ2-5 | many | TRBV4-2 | CASSQGTETQYF
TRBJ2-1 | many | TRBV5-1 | CASSLTSGDEQFF
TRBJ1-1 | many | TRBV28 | CASSLSRTEAFF
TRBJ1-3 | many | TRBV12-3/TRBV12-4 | CASSPRQGARRNTIYF
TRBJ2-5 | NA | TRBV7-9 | CASSLSPGGETQYF
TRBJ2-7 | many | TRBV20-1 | CSARDPGRSGHYEQYF
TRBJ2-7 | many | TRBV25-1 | CASSDLDRPYEQYF
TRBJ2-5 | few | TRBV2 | CASGSSQKTQYF
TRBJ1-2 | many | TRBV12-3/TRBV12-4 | CASSPDRAYGYTF
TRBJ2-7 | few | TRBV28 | CASSFPLNEQYF
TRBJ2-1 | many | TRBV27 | CASTPGTSFGNEQFF
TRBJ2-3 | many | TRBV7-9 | CASSFPGGRHTDTQYF
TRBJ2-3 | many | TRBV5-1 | CASSLEAKGTDTQYF
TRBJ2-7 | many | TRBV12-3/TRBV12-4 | CASSLAGGGTYEQYF
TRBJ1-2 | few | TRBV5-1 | CASSPGGSRGYTF
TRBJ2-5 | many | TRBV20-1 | CSARWEGQETQYF
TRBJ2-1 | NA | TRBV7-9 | CASSPPGGSRNEQFF
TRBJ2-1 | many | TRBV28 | CASSFGLAGSEQFF
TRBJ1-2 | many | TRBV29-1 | CSVGSRDRYYGYTF
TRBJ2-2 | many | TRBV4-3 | CASSTYGTDTGELFF
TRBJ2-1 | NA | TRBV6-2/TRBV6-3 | CASSKQEYNEQFF
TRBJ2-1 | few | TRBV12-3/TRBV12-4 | CASSLSQAPAFSYNEQFF
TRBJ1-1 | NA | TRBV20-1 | CSASWGGQVGTEAFF
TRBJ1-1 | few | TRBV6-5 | CASSYDRGALGAFF
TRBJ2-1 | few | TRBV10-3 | CAISDVKVDEQFF
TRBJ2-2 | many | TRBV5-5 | CASSLIGANTGELFF
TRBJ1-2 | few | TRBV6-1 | CASRKKGAEVGDGYTF
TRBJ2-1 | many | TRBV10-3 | CAISESMGVEQFF
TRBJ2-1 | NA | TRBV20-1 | CSASPNTGTRGHEQFF
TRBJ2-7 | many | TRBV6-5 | CASSPLRRTSLYEQYF
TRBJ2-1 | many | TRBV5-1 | CASSLQNEQFF
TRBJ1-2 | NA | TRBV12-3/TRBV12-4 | CASSQTTGVFGYTF
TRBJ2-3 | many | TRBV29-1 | CSVESTGFSADTQYF
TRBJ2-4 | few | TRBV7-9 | CASSPRDRGAKNIQYF
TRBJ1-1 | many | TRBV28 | CASRVFDTEVFF
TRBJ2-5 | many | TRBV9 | CASSLDAGAAETQYF
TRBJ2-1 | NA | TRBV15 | CATSRDLGGRAGNEQFF
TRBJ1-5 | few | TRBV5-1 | CASSPSSRNQPQHF
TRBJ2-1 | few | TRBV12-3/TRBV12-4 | CASSSKSGSSYNEQFF
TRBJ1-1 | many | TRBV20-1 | CSAREDMNTEAFF
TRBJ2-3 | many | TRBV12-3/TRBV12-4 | CASSAGLAGRDTQYF
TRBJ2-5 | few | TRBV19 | CASSIDIQETQYF
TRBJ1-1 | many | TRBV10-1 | CASSGTANTEAFF
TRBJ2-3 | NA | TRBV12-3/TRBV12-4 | CASSPAPADTQYF
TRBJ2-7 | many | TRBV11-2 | CASSTHNYEQYF
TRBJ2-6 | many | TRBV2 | CASTWDGRAGANVLTF
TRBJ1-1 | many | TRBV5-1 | CASKGPAGDTEAFF
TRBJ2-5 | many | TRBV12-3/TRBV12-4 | CASSFSVGSQETQYF